These 31 T cell receptor beta chains were all obtained from the same sample, sequenced in a study of blood T cell repertoires in COVID-19. Method: immunoSEQ multiplex PCR; TCRdb's copy keeps in-frame clones and lacks some. This sample has 190,000 or so clones, with around 86% found just once. Sequencing was done on a sample of PBMCs or T cells enriched from blood (not recorded which). Receptor source: a woman aged 25 to 39 who had recovered from COVID-19.

This chain connects TRBV27 to TRBJ1-2; D is undetermined. CDR1 and CDR2 from the germline V gene are MNHEY and SMNVEV (reference sequence). Trimming took 3 bases from V and 4 from J, leaving 9 bases between them. This CDR3 has 13 amino acids. In DNA form, the CDR3 reads TGTGCCAGCAGTTTTGCGCCTCGCTATGGCTACACCTTC. It codes for CASSFAPRYGYTF.

The CDR3: CASSLGDRNNYGYTF. The CDR3 coding sequence is TGTGCCAGCAGCTTAGGGGACAGGAATAACTATGGCTACACCTTC. The chain carries TRBV7-2 and TRBJ1-2, with 8 bases lining up with TRBD1. CDR1 SGHTA and CDR2 FQGNSA come from the germline V gene. The CDR3 runs to 15 residues. The V and J ends lost 1 base and 1 base, in that order; junction bases with no gene match: 2. Complete variable domain (other parts from reference TRBV7-2 and TRBJ1-2): GAGVSQSPSNKVTEKGKDVELRCDPISGHTALYWYRQSLGQGLEFLIYFQGNSAPDKSGLPSDRFSAERTGGSVSTLTIQRTQQEDSAVYLCASSLGDRNNYGYTFGSGTRLTVV.

CDR3 DNA: TGTGCCAGCAGTGAAGGCGCCCGACAGGGGGCTGGCTATGGCTACACCTTC. It yields the protein CASSEGARQGAGYGYTF. This chain joins TRBV2 and TRBJ1-2; 10 bases map to TRBD1. Germline lookup yields CDR1 SNHLY and CDR2 FYNNEI. CDR3 size: 17 residues. J was trimmed by 4 bases and V by 1 base; bases with no gene match: 9.

J is TRBJ1-4 and V is TRBV6-6, with 8 bases aligning to TRBD1. Trimming at V came to 6 bases and at J to 8 bases, leaving 11 bases not matched to a gene. This CDR3 is built from 15 residues. CDR1 is MNHNY, CDR2 SVGAGI, per germline (reference sequence). CDR3 region: CASSPRGRPGEKLFF. The CDR3, as DNA: TGTGCCAGCAGCCCCAGGGGGCGCCCCGGGGAAAAACTGTTTTTT.

The chain is built from TRBV11-2 and TRBJ2-7, with 9 positions matching TRBD1. Trimming cost V 6 bases and J 3 bases; bases outside gene matches: 6. The CDR3 loop spans 14 amino acids. CDR1 SGHAT and CDR2 FQNNGV come from the germline V gene. The CDR3, as DNA: TGTGCCAGCAGGTTCGGACAGGGGATCTACGAGCAGTACTTC. It is translated as CASRFGQGIYEQYF.

The chain carries TRBV10-3 and TRBJ2-2, with D maybe TRBD1 (6 bases). Trimming stripped 4 bases from V and 2 bases from J, with 14 bases between. The germline V gene encodes CDR1 ENHRY and CDR2 SYGVKD. This CDR3 is 16 amino acids long. The CDR3 region has the DNA TGTGCCATCAGTGGTCGCCAGGGGATTAACACCGGGGAGCTGTTTTTT. Encoded protein: CAISGRQGINTGELFF.

The chain has TRBV29-1 and TRBJ2-7, with TRBD2 as a possible D gene (6 bases). Per the germline V gene, CDR1 is SQVTM and CDR2 is ANQGSEA. V was pared by 7 bases and J by 6 bases, with 22 bases between. The CDR3 length is 14 residues. This CDR3 is CSARGYGEVGEQYF. CDR3 nucleotide sequence: TGCAGCGCCCGTGGGTATGGGGAGGTAGGCGAGCAGTACTTC.

This chain uses TRBV5-1 with TRBJ2-4; TRBD2 matches at 7 bases. Per the germline V gene, CDR1 is SGHRS and CDR2 is YFSETQ. This CDR3 spans 13 amino acids. Trimming cost V 0 bases and J 10 bases; bases outside gene matches: 4. The CDR3 nucleotides are TGCGCCAGCAGCTTGGTGGGGGAGGGAATTCAGTACTTC. Its translation: CASSLVGEGIQYF.

This clone was observed once. The V and J genes are TRBV24-1 and TRBJ2-1, with D possibly matching TRBD1 (6 bases). The germline CDR1 and CDR2 sequences are KGHDR and SFDVKD. The CDR3 loop spans 15 amino acids. V was pared by 1 base and J by 4 bases, with 10 bases between. This chain's CDR3 is CATSDLGDNYNEQFF. CDR3 in DNA: TGTGCCACCAGTGATTTAGGGGACAATTACAATGAGCAGTTCTTC.

To note about this clone: The same CDR3 arises from other DNA sequences in this sample as well. The V call is TRBV14, the J call TRBJ2-1; weak D call: TRBD2 (5 bases). From germline, CDR1 is SGHDN and CDR2 FVKESK. The CDR3 is 11 amino acids. V lost 0 bases, J lost 13 bases, and 7 bases lay in between. The CDR3 region has the DNA TGTGCCAGCAGCCAAGATAGACTACAGTTCTTC. Translating it yields CASSQDRLQFF.

The chain combines TRBV5-6 with TRBJ1-1, with D perhaps matching TRBD1 (6 bases). The CDR3 contains 15 residues. With 3 bases removed from V and 1 base from J, the gap between germline ends came to 13 bases. Per germline, CDR1 SGHDT and CDR2 YYEEEE. In DNA, the CDR3 is TGTGCCAGCAGCTACAGACAGGATCGGAACACTGAAGCTTTCTTT. Encoded protein: CASSYRQDRNTEAFF.

This chain uses TRBV11-2 with TRBJ2-1; perhaps TRBD1 as D (5 bases). V lost 5 bases to trimming and J lost 6 bases, with 14 bases between them. This CDR3 contains 14 residues. Germline CDR1 reads SGHAT; CDR2 reads FQNNGV. The CDR3 coding sequence is TGTGCCAGCAGCAGCCGACAGAAAGGCAATGAGCAGTTCTTC. Translating gives CASSSRQKGNEQFF.

This clone was seen a single time. The chain combines TRBV5-6 with TRBJ2-5; D not certain. Between the trimmed V and J ends, which lost 4 bases and 5 bases, there was a span of 12 bases. The CDR3 consists of 13 residues. The germline V gene has CDR1 SGHDT and CDR2 YYEEEE. The CDR3 coding sequence is TGTGCCAGCAGCGCGCCCCACGGGGAGACCCAGTACTTC. Residues: CASSAPHGETQYF.

J is TRBJ2-3 and V is TRBV2, with TRBD2 matching 9 bases. Germline CDR1 is SNHLY and CDR2 is FYNNEI. V dropped 6 bases and J dropped 4; count of bases not matched to a gene: 11. The CDR3 totals 16 residues. The CDR3 protein is CASRRLAEGRSDTQYF. The DNA for the CDR3 is TGTGCCAGCAGAAGACTAGCGGAGGGGAGGTCAGATACGCAGTATTTT.

The CDR3 loop reads CASSLGGLAGGGDTGELFF. Written as DNA, the CDR3 is TGTGCCAGCAGCCTAGGCGGGCTAGCGGGAGGGGGCGACACCGGGGAGCTGTTTTTT. The chain has TRBV11-3 and TRBJ2-2; 12 bases are a match to TRBD2. This CDR3 is 19 amino acids long. Per germline, CDR1 SGHNT and CDR2 YENEEA. J lost 3 bases, V lost 5 bases, and 13 bases had no gene match.

The V call is TRBV6-5, the J call TRBJ1-5; no clear D gene. The CDR3 runs to 12 residues. V dropped 8 bases and J dropped 4 bases, with 9 bases sitting between them. Germline V gene data show CDR1 as MNHEY and CDR2 as SVGAGI. Here the CDR3 reads CASVRGNQPQHF. CDR3 DNA: TGTGCCAGCGTGCGGGGTAATCAGCCCCAGCATTTT.

This rearrangement joins TRBV6-6 to TRBJ2-3; TRBD2 matches at 12 bases. This CDR3 has 18 amino acids. Germline CDR1 is MNHNY and CDR2 is SVGAGI (reference sequence). V gave up 5 bases and J gave up 6 bases; unmatched junction bases: 15. CDR3 sequence: CASSQGLAGAAVDDTQYF. CDR3 nucleotides: TGTGCCAGCAGTCAGGGACTAGCGGGTGCGGCGGTTGACGATACGCAGTATTTT.

The chain combines TRBV27 with TRBJ1-4; a weak D match, TRBD1 (5 bases). The germline gives CDR1 MNHEY, CDR2 SMNVEV (reference sequence). The CDR3 has 13 amino acids. Trimming took off 3 bases at V and 8 bases at J, with 10 bases between the two ends. The DNA of the CDR3 is TGTGCCAGCAGTTTCGGCGGGGGGGAAAAACTGTTTTTT. Protein: CASSFGGGEKLFF.

The rearrangement uses TRBV6-5 and TRBJ2-7; tentative D call: TRBD1 (6 bases). Deletions cut 0 bases from V and 3 bases from J, with 12 bases between. This CDR3 has 15 residues. Germline V gene data show CDR1 as MNHEY and CDR2 as SVGAGI. The CDR3 sequence: CASSYSFDRNYEQYF. CDR3 nucleotide sequence: TGTGCCAGCAGTTACTCGTTCGACAGGAACTACGAGCAGTACTTC.

V gene TRBV27 combines with J gene TRBJ1-2; tentatively, D is TRBD1 (6 bases). V was pared by 6 bases and J by 5 bases, with 13 bases between. The CDR3 loop spans 13 amino acids. In germline, CDR1 is MNHEY, CDR2 SMNVEV (reference sequence). The CDR3 is CASSSRGPYGYTF. CDR3 nucleotides: TGTGCCAGCAGCTCCAGGGGTCCTTATGGCTACACCTTC.

The V gene is TRBV28, the J gene TRBJ1-1, with D hard to call. Germline CDR1 and CDR2: MDHEN and SYDVKM. Trimming took off 6 bases at V and 0 bases at J, with 17 bases between the two ends. The CDR3 spans 16 residues. CDR3 sequence (DNA): TGTGCCAGCAGCCCCTCCTTGGGAGGGATGAACACTGAAGCTTTCTTT. Its protein product is CASSPSLGGMNTEAFF. The full variable domain, its missing parts supplied by reference TRBV28 and TRBJ1-1, is DVKVTQSSRYLVKRTGEKVFLECVQDMDHENMFWYRQDPGLGLRLIYFSYDVKMKEKGDIPEGYSVSREKKERFSLILESASTNQTSMYLCASSPSLGGMNTEAFFGQGTRLTVV.

J is TRBJ2-2 and V is TRBV2, with D tentatively TRBD1 (6 bases). The CDR3 totals 15 residues. The germline V gene has CDR1 SNHLY and CDR2 FYNNEI. V shed 7 bases and J shed 3 bases, with 15 bases lying between them. Here the CDR3 DNA reads TGTGCCAGCATGTGGGAACAGGGAGACACCGGGGAGCTGTTTTTT. Translating gives CASMWEQGDTGELFF. The full variable domain, rest sourced from reference TRBV2 and TRBJ2-2, is EPEVTQTPSHQVTQMGQEVILRCVPISNHLYFYWYRQILGQKVEFLVSFYNNEISEKSEIFDDQFSVERPDGSNFTLKIRSTKLEDSAMYFCASMWEQGDTGELFFGEGSRLTVL.

J is TRBJ2-7 and V is TRBV27, with TRBD1 identical over 7 bases. The CDR3 has 11 residues. After removal of 4 bases from V and 12 bases from J, the junction contained 6 bases not matched to a gene. The germline V gene encodes CDR1 MNHEY and CDR2 SMNVEV (reference sequence). CDR3 in amino acids: CASSSQGIGYF. Written as DNA, the CDR3 is TGTGCCAGCAGTTCACAGGGGATAGGGTACTTC.

The genes are TRBV28 and TRBJ2-4; no clear D gene. Trimming cost V 5 bases and J 1 base, with 18 bases left between them. CDR1 and CDR2 (germline): MDHEN, SYDVKM. The CDR3 is 17 amino acids. CDR3 nucleotides: TGTGCCAGCAGTGAACCAAGAAGGCCGAGGGCCAAAAACATTCAGTACTTC. Its translation: CASSEPRRPRAKNIQYF.

The CDR3 is CASSKVDRGGRERGTGELFF. CDR3 DNA sequence: TGTGCCAGCAGCAAAGTAGATCGGGGAGGGCGGGAGAGAGGCACCGGGGAGCTGTTTTTT. The chain combines TRBV21-1 with TRBJ2-2; TRBD2 is the table's D call, not checked against the DNA. TRBV21-1 is given as a pseudogene. The CDR3 is 20 residues long.

About this clone: The junction departs from germline at one end; a sequencing error may be responsible. V gene TRBV29-1 combines with J gene TRBJ1-3; 9 bases are shared with TRBD1. Germline loops: CDR1 SQVTM, CDR2 ANQGSEA. This CDR3 comprises 14 residues. CDR3 sequence reads: CSVEGQGTGNTIYF. CDR3 bases: TGCAGCGTCGAAGGACAGGGGACTGGAAACACCATATATTTT. Supplemented by reference TRBV29-1 and TRBJ1-3, the full variable domain reads SAVISQKPSRDICQRGTSLTIQCQVDSQVTMMFWYRQQPGQSLTLIATANQGSEATYESGFVIDKFPISRPNLTFSTLTVSNMSPEDSSIYLCSVEGQGTGNTIYFGEGSWLTVV.

This chain uses TRBV5-1 with TRBJ2-7; possibly TRBD1 for D (6 bases). The germline V and J ends were trimmed by 0 bases and 3 bases, with 10 bases remaining between them. The length of the CDR3 is 14 residues. The germline gives CDR1 SGHRS, CDR2 YFSETQ. The CDR3, as DNA: TGCGCCAGCAGCTTGGACAGGGATAACTACGAGCAGTACTTC. Protein sequence: CASSLDRDNYEQYF.

The chain uses TRBV6-1 and TRBJ2-5; 8 nucleotides agree with TRBD2. Germline V gene sequence: CDR1 MNHNS, CDR2 SASEGT. CDR3 length: 16 residues. V was pared by 2 bases and J by 3 bases, with 8 bases of the junction left unmatched. The CDR3 nucleotides read TGTGCCAGCAGTGAATGGAAGCTAGCGGGTAAAGAGACCCAGTACTTC. This gives the protein CASSEWKLAGKETQYF.

This clone was observed a single time. This sequence joins TRBV3-1 (or the pseudogene TRBV3-2) and TRBJ2-7; TRBD2 is a possible D gene (6 bases). Germline CDR1 is LGHDT and CDR2 is YNNKEL (reference sequence). V lost 5 bases, J lost 2 bases, and 13 bases lay in between. The CDR3 is 14 residues long. The CDR3 region is CASSLRDGPYEQYF. In DNA, the CDR3 is TGTGCCAGCAGCTTGCGGGACGGACCCTACGAGCAGTACTTC.

The chain recombines TRBV10-3 with TRBJ2-1, with 10 nucleotides matching TRBD2. Germline CDR1 ENHRY, CDR2 SYGVKD. The CDR3 is 18 residues long. Trimming at V came to 5 bases and at J to 0 bases, leaving 10 bases not matched to a gene. CDR3 protein: CAISYKREGPSSYNEQFF. In DNA, the CDR3 is TGTGCCATCAGTTATAAGCGGGAGGGCCCGAGCTCCTACAATGAGCAGTTCTTC.

This sequence joins TRBV7-6 and TRBJ1-2, with 8 nucleotides matching TRBD1. J lost 8 bases, V lost 0 bases, and 5 bases had no gene match. The CDR3 loop spans 14 amino acids. Looked up from germline, CDR1 is SGHVS and CDR2 is FNYEAQ. CDR3 loop: CASSLADRGDGYTF. CDR3 bases: TGTGCCAGCAGCTTAGCCGACAGGGGAGACGGCTACACCTTC.